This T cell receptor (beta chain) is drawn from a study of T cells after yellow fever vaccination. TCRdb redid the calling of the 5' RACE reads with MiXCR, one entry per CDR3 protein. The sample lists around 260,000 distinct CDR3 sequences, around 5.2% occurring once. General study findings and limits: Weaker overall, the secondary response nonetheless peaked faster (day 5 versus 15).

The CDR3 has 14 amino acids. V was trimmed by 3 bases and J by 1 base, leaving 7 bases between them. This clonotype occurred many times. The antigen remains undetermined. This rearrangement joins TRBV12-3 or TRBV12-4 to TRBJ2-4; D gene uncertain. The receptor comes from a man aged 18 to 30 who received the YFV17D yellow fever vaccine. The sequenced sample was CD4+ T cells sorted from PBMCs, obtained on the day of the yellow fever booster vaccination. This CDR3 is CASSFEEAKNIQYF. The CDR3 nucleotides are TGTGCCAGCAGTTTTGAAGAGGCCAAAAACATTCAGTACTTC.